Following are 16 T cell receptor beta chains from one sample sequenced in a study of OX40 agonist ivuxolimab in advanced cancers. Sequencing was performed with immunoSEQ multiplex PCR; in TCRdb, only in-frame clones are kept and a portion is missing. The sample carries about 77,000 clones, roughly 89% recorded once. The sample in question was CD4+ or CD8+ T cells sorted from blood, obtained in a trial of the OX40 agonist ivuxolimab. These receptors originate from an adult with an advanced solid tumor such as melanoma, head and neck, liver or kidney cancer.

V and J are TRBV5-5 and TRBJ1-5; D is ambiguous. The V and J ends lost 4 bases and 5 bases respectively, with 13 bases between them. The CDR3 contains 14 residues. Germline V gene lookup returns CDR1 SGHKS and CDR2 YYEKEE (reference sequence). In DNA form, the CDR3 reads TGTGCCAGCAGCCCCTCCGGTGGTTATCAGCCCCAGCATTTT. It translates to CASSPSGGYQPQHF.

This chain uses TRBV30 with TRBJ2-3; TRBD1 is a possible D gene (7 bases). CDR1 GTSNPN and CDR2 SVGIG come from the germline V gene (reference sequence). Trimming shortened V by 5 bases and J by 8 bases, and 26 bases separated the two germline ends. The CDR3 runs to 16 residues. CDR3 region: CAWGGGSRPSTGTQYF. As DNA, the CDR3 is TGTGCCTGGGGAGGGGGCAGCCGTCCGAGTACGGGTACGCAGTATTTT.

The genes are TRBV5-1 and TRBJ1-1; D uncertain. CDR1 SGHRS and CDR2 YFSETQ come from the germline V gene. V was cut by 4 bases and J by 7 bases, with 11 bases left in between. The CDR3 totals 12 residues. Written as DNA, the CDR3 is TGCGCCAGCAGCCGCTCGACCGGTGAAGCTTTCTTT. As protein: CASSRSTGEAFF.

The chain couples TRBV5-4 to TRBJ1-2; 7 nucleotides agree with TRBD1. V shed 4 bases and J 5 bases; nucleotides not matched to a gene: 11. The CDR3 consists of 15 residues. Germline V gene data show CDR1 as SGHNT and CDR2 as YYREEE (reference sequence). The DNA of the CDR3 is TGTGCCAGCAGCCCGGGACAGCTGGGGTGGTATGGCTACACCTTC. This codes for CASSPGQLGWYGYTF.

The rearrangement joins TRBV5-1 to TRBJ1-2; 7 nucleotides line up with TRBD1. This CDR3 is built from 15 residues. Unmatched junction bases numbered 9, after V lost 4 bases and J lost 3 bases. Germline lookup yields CDR1 SGHRS and CDR2 YFSETQ. CDR3 bases: TGCGCCAGCAGCACCGGACAGGCCCAAGACTATGGCTACACCTTC. This sequence encodes CASSTGQAQDYGYTF.

The V call is TRBV7-2, the J call TRBJ1-1; 7 bases align to TRBD1. The CDR3 has 15 amino acids. After removal of 5 bases from V and 5 bases from J, the junction contained 11 bases not matched to a gene. Germline V gene data show CDR1 as SGHTA and CDR2 as FQGNSA. The CDR3 reads CASSPPAGGKTEAFF. The DNA of the CDR3 is TGTGCCAGCAGCCCGCCGGCAGGGGGGAAGACTGAAGCTTTCTTT.

The chain is built from TRBV6-6 and TRBJ1-1; the D gene is possibly TRBD1 (5 bases). The CDR3 runs to 12 residues. V lost 5 bases and J 10 bases, leaving 14 bases between the germline ends. Per germline, CDR1 MNHNY and CDR2 SVGAGI (reference sequence). In DNA form, the CDR3 reads TGTGCCAGCAGTCCGGGACCCGTTGGAGCTTTCTTT. Encoded protein: CASSPGPVGAFF.

The chain couples TRBV9 to TRBJ1-2, with D tentatively TRBD1 (5 bases). This CDR3 contains 17 residues. Germline assignment: CDR1 SGDLS and CDR2 YYNGEE. V gave up 2 bases and J gave up 4 bases, with 21 bases separating them. CDR3 protein: CASSVWGPSGPSYGYTF. The CDR3 nucleotides are TGTGCCAGCAGCGTGTGGGGCCCTTCAGGCCCCAGCTATGGCTACACCTTC.

This chain links TRBV28 with TRBJ2-1; 8 bases align to TRBD2. Germline loops: CDR1 MDHEN, CDR2 SYDVKM. CDR3 length: 15 amino acids. The J segment lost 2 bases and the V segment lost 2 bases, leaving 2 bases of the junction unmatched. The CDR3 nucleotides are TGTGCCAGCAGTTTAGTAGCGGGAACCTACAATGAGCAGTTCTTC. Amino acid sequence: CASSLVAGTYNEQFF.

The V call is TRBV5-1, the J call TRBJ1-5; D is undetermined. Trimming shortened V by 0 bases and J by 3 bases, and 7 bases separated the two germline ends. From germline, CDR1 is SGHRS and CDR2 YFSETQ. CDR3 length: 14 amino acids. The CDR3 DNA sequence: TGCGCCAGCAGCTTGGGTCAGAACAATCAGCCCCAGCATTTT. This encodes CASSLGQNNQPQHF.

The gene calls are TRBV27 and TRBJ1-1; 8 bases are shared with TRBD1. The CDR3 is 13 residues long. V gave up 10 bases and J gave up 5 bases; unmatched junction bases: 9. Germline values: CDR1 MNHEY, CDR2 SMNVEV (reference sequence). The CDR3 protein is CANRGVRETEAFF. The CDR3 coding sequence is TGTGCCAACAGGGGGGTGAGAGAGACTGAAGCTTTCTTT.

This chain joins TRBV5-1 and TRBJ2-5; TRBD1 agrees at 7 bases. This CDR3 has 16 amino acids. With V trimmed by 1 base and J by 3 bases, 9 bases remained unmatched. CDR1 and CDR2 from the germline V gene are SGHRS and YFSETQ. The CDR3 nucleotides are TGCGCCAGCAGCTTGAGGGCGACAGGGACCGAAGAGACCCAGTACTTC. Its translation is CASSLRATGTEETQYF.

The chain joins TRBV29-1 to TRBJ2-7, with 7 bases identical to TRBD2. The CDR3 contains 15 residues. Unmatched junction bases numbered 13, after V lost 4 bases and J lost 4 bases. Germline loops: CDR1 SQVTM, CDR2 ANQGSEA. The CDR3 DNA reads as TGCAGCGTTGTAGTTCCGGGGACGGGAGGTTACGAGCAGTACTTC. Translation gives CSVVVPGTGGYEQYF.

This clone was seen a single time. V gene TRBV11-3 combines with J gene TRBJ1-3; D unclear. V was pared by 5 bases and J by 1 base, with 6 bases between. Germline assignment: CDR1 SGHNT and CDR2 YENEEA. CDR3 length: 13 residues. CDR3 DNA sequence: TGTGCCAGCAGCCTCGAGTCTGGAAACACCATATATTTT. This codes for CASSLESGNTIYF. Using reference TRBV11-3 and TRBJ1-3 for the parts outside the CDR3, the full variable domain is EAGVVQSPRYKIIEKKQPVAFWCNPISGHNTLYWYLQNLGQGPELLIRYENEEAVDDSQLPKDRFSAERLKGVDSTLKIQPAELGDSAVYLCASSLESGNTIYFGEGSWLTVV.

This rearrangement joins TRBV11-1 to TRBJ2-2; D call uncertain. This CDR3 comprises 14 residues. Trimming removed 4 bases from V and 3 bases from J, with 9 bases in between. Per the germline V gene, CDR1 is SGHAT and CDR2 is FQDESV (reference sequence). The CDR3 is CASSSSADTGELFF. The CDR3 DNA is TGTGCCAGCAGCTCGTCAGCCGACACCGGGGAGCTGTTTTTT.

The J gene is TRBJ2-3, the V gene TRBV4-1, with 13 bases lining up with TRBD2. V gave up 0 bases and J gave up 5 bases; unmatched junction bases: 5. CDR1 is MGHRA and CDR2 is YSYEKL in the germline V gene. CDR3 length: 17 residues. CDR3 region: CASSQDQLAGGQDTQYF. In nucleotides, the CDR3 is TGCGCCAGCAGCCAAGATCAACTAGCGGGGGGGCAAGATACGCAGTATTTT.